Listed below are T cell receptor beta chains from one sample, sequenced in a study of Graves' ophthalmopathy and Graves' hyperthyroidism. TCRdb passed the multiplex PCR reads through MiXCR, listing each CDR3 protein once. The table includes hundreds of thousands of distinct CDR3 sequences, over 20% detected once. The sequencing input was peripheral blood. These receptors were collected from a woman between 18 and 29 years old with stable Graves' hyperthyroidism. Some clones in this sample may be carry-over from other donors' samples. Both conserved end residues are part of each CDR3.

v_gene: TRBV3-1; j_gene: TRBJ2-7; CDR3aa: CASGPGLAGTHEQYF
v_gene: TRBV20-1; j_gene: TRBJ2-7; CDR3aa: CSAIGGSDYEQYF
v_gene: TRBV12-3/TRBV12-4; j_gene: TRBJ2-2; CDR3aa: CASSPHPRGRGELFF
v_gene: TRBV6-1; j_gene: TRBJ1-1; CDR3aa: CASTTEGLDTEAFF
v_gene: TRBV19; j_gene: TRBJ2-2; CDR3aa: CASSSRQATNTGELFF
v_gene: TRBV28; j_gene: TRBJ2-7; CDR3aa: CASSPVQGAFLIVYEQYF
v_gene: TRBV4-2; j_gene: TRBJ2-2; CDR3aa: CASSQVRVGTGELFF
v_gene: TRBV27; j_gene: TRBJ1-2; CDR3aa: CASSLSARGGYTF
v_gene: TRBV13; j_gene: TRBJ1-2; CDR3aa: CASSDRLWGYTF
v_gene: TRBV7-2; j_gene: TRBJ2-5; CDR3aa: CASAPGGSQETQYF
v_gene: TRBV30; j_gene: TRBJ2-7; CDR3aa: CAWTSPEREFYEQYF
v_gene: TRBV10-3; j_gene: TRBJ2-7; CDR3aa: CAISLTLGLAADYEQYF
v_gene: TRBV18; j_gene: TRBJ2-5; CDR3aa: CASSPWTQPETQYF
v_gene: TRBV30; j_gene: TRBJ2-7; CDR3aa: CAWSRVRTSGRGTGEQYF
v_gene: TRBV12-3/TRBV12-4; j_gene: TRBJ1-2; CDR3aa: CASSLGPPGPHYGYTF
v_gene: TRBV20-1; j_gene: TRBJ1-5; CDR3aa: CSAHIPGQQYSNQPQHF
v_gene: TRBV27; j_gene: TRBJ1-5; CDR3aa: CASRLGQNSNQPQHF
v_gene: TRBV6-1; j_gene: TRBJ1-3; CDR3aa: CASSELRLGASGNTIYF
v_gene: TRBV12-3/TRBV12-4; j_gene: TRBJ2-2; CDR3aa: CASSPFRQGDITGELFF
v_gene: TRBV27; j_gene: TRBJ2-2; CDR3aa: CASSSPGTSGYTGELFF
v_gene: TRBV5-1; j_gene: TRBJ2-7; CDR3aa: CASSLDGTESYEQYF
v_gene: TRBV3-1; j_gene: TRBJ2-7; CDR3aa: CASSHSGPGYEQYF
v_gene: TRBV12-3/TRBV12-4; j_gene: TRBJ1-5; CDR3aa: CASSLGRGTQISNQPQHF
v_gene: TRBV2; j_gene: TRBJ1-6; CDR3aa: CASRRDRDSPLHF
v_gene: TRBV12-3/TRBV12-4; j_gene: TRBJ1-2; CDR3aa: CASSSQWTEENGYTF
v_gene: TRBV6-2/TRBV6-3; j_gene: TRBJ1-2; CDR3aa: CASTSTVFYGYTF